Detailed here is one T cell receptor (beta chain). Original handling: Nucleated cell number was recorded as an estimate derived from reference gene primer amplification. Sequencing used immunoSEQ multiplex PCR; TCRdb keeps in-frame clones, though not all of them. The DNA was the basis for D and trimming; V, J and clone size are from that table. The repertoire consists of 150,000 to 200,000 clones, with approximately 86% occurring once and the leading ten covering 0.99%. These data are taken from a study of blood T cell repertoires in COVID-19. On the study more broadly: COVID-19 samples from acute and convalescent phases originated in the United States, Italy and Spain.

This CDR3 is 17 amino acids long. Germline V gene sequence: CDR1 LGHDT, CDR2 YNNKEL (reference sequence). J lost 1 base, V lost 0 bases, and 9 bases had no gene match. The chain uses TRBV3-1 (or the pseudogene TRBV3-2) and TRBJ2-7; TRBD1 agrees at 7 bases. Specimen: peripheral blood. This TCR derives from a man younger than 35 with acute or convalescent COVID-19. CDR3 in DNA: TGTGCCAGCAGCCAAGATTCCCGCAGGGGGTGGTCCTACGAGCAGTACTTC. Translated, it gives CASSQDSRRGWSYEQYF.